The T cell receptor (beta chain) under discussion was sequenced for a study of technical replicates of blood from a handful of donors. This clone was counted a few times. The CDR3 spans 16 residues. The junction had 8 bases not matched to a gene; V was cut back by 3 bases and J by 3 bases. Germline CDR1 and CDR2: SGHRS and YFSETQ. Assay used: immunoSEQ multiplex PCR; TCRdb lists only in-frame clones, some missing. The repertoire includes about 84,000 clones, 93% of them detected once, and 0.24% sits in the top ten. This clonotype was sampled from a human donor in good health. Sequenced material: T cells isolated from PBMCs. The J gene is TRBJ1-1, the V gene TRBV5-1; 10 positions match TRBD1. The CDR3 protein is CASSSTGTGVYTEAFF. In DNA form, the CDR3 reads TGCGCCAGCAGCTCCACCGGGACAGGGGTATACACTGAAGCTTTCTTT.